These 28 T cell receptor beta chains were all obtained from the same sample, sequenced in a study of blood T cell repertoires in COVID-19. Assay: immunoSEQ multiplex PCR; the TCRdb copy retains only in-frame clones and omits some. The sample lists a few hundred thousand clones, about nine tenths occurring once. The sample was peripheral blood. The receptors come from a woman aged 50 to 65 with acute or convalescent COVID-19.

This clone appeared a single time. The chain couples TRBV7-2 to TRBJ2-5; the match to TRBD2 covers 8 bases. V shed 6 bases, J shed 1 base, and the junction held 13 bases outside the gene matches. The CDR3 extends over 17 amino acids. Germline V CDR1 and CDR2: SGHTA, FQGNSA. The CDR3 protein is CASRPTRWSGGQETQYF. The CDR3 DNA reads TGTGCCAGCAGGCCTACCCGTTGGAGCGGGGGCCAAGAGACCCAGTACTTC.

This chain links TRBV7-2 with TRBJ2-2; 9 bases are a match to TRBD1. The CDR3 covers 15 residues. Germline assignment: CDR1 SGHTA and CDR2 FQGNSA. Trimming cost V 6 bases and J 1 base; bases outside gene matches: 3. CDR3 sequence (DNA): TGTGCCAGCAGGTGGGGACAGGGGAACACCGGGGAGCTGTTTTTT. It specifies CASRWGQGNTGELFF.

V is TRBV5-1 and J is TRBJ2-7, with D perhaps TRBD2 (6 bases). The CDR3 runs 14 residues. Deletions cut 5 bases from V and 0 bases from J, with 12 bases between. Per the germline V gene, CDR1 is SGHRS and CDR2 is YFSETQ. This CDR3 reads CASSGAGFSYEQYF. The CDR3 coding sequence is TGCGCCAGCAGTGGGGCGGGGTTCTCCTACGAGCAGTACTTC.

This clone appeared once. The V call is TRBV2, the J call TRBJ2-1; unclear D gene. V dropped 3 bases and J dropped 8 bases, with 14 bases sitting between them. The germline gives CDR1 SNHLY, CDR2 FYNNEI. The CDR3 totals 14 residues. CDR3 protein: CASSDGSVEDEQFF. The CDR3 DNA is TGTGCCAGCAGTGATGGGTCGGTAGAGGATGAGCAGTTCTTC.

The genes are TRBV5-1 and TRBJ1-2; the match to TRBD1 covers 10 bases. CDR3 length: 15 residues. CDR1 is SGHRS and CDR2 is YFSETQ in the germline V gene. With V trimmed by 0 bases and J by 3 bases, 2 bases remained unmatched. The CDR3 DNA reads TGCGCCAGCAGCTTGGTAGGGACAGGGGACTATGGCTACACCTTC. Translated, it gives CASSLVGTGDYGYTF.

The rearrangement uses TRBV29-1 and TRBJ1-5, with TRBD1 as a possible D gene (6 bases). V was cut by 1 base and J by 3 bases, with 13 bases left in between. Germline V gene sequence: CDR1 SQVTM, CDR2 ANQGSEA. This CDR3 comprises 15 residues. The CDR3 coding sequence is TGCAGCGTTGAAGTGGGGGGGGGCCCCAATCAGCCCCAGCATTTT. Protein product: CSVEVGGGPNQPQHF. Full variable domain (outside the CDR3, taken from reference TRBV29-1 and TRBJ1-5): SAVISQKPSRDICQRGTSLTIQCQVDSQVTMMFWYRQQPGQSLTLIATANQGSEATYESGFVIDKFPISRPNLTFSTLTVSNMSPEDSSIYLCSVEVGGGPNQPQHFGDGTRLSIL.

The chain couples TRBV5-5 to TRBJ2-5; 12 bases fit TRBD2. The CDR3 is 14 amino acids. V lost 4 bases, J lost 3 bases, and 1 base stayed unmatched. The germline V gene has CDR1 SGHKS and CDR2 YYEKEE (reference sequence). DNA of the CDR3: TGTGCCAGCAGCCGACTAGCGGGAGAAGAGACCCAGTACTTC. Protein: CASSRLAGEETQYF. Full variable domain (missing parts from reference TRBV5-5 and TRBJ2-5): DAGVTQSPTHLIKTRGQQVTLRCSPISGHKSVSWYQQVLGQGPQFIFQYYEKEERGRGNFPDRFSARQFPNYSSELNVNALLLGDSALYLCASSRLAGEETQYFGPGTRLLVL.

The chain uses TRBV19 and TRBJ2-7; D is ambiguous. Germline CDR1 is LNHDA and CDR2 is SQIVND (reference sequence). V was cut by 9 bases and J by 0 bases, with 15 bases left in between. This CDR3 has 14 amino acids. The CDR3, as DNA: TGTGCCAGCTCCCAAACACCCCGCTCCTACGAGCAGTACTTC. Translation: CASSQTPRSYEQYF. Looking up the rest from reference TRBV19 and TRBJ2-7 gives the full variable domain: DGGITQSPKYLFRKEGQNVTLSCEQNLNHDAMYWYRQDPGQGLRLIYYSQIVNDFQKGDIAEGYSVSREKKESFPLTVTSAQKNPTAFYLCASSQTPRSYEQYFGPGTRLTVT.

V gene TRBV20-1 combines with J gene TRBJ2-7, with unresolved D. Germline CDR1 DFQATT, CDR2 SNEGSKA (reference sequence). The CDR3 has 12 amino acids. Between the trimmed V and J ends, which lost 3 bases and 2 bases, there was a span of 8 bases. As DNA, the CDR3 is TGCAGTGCTAGTCGGTCAACCTACGAGCAGTACTTC. Translating gives CSASRSTYEQYF.

The chain joins TRBV5-1 to TRBJ1-1; 8 nucleotides line up with TRBD1. This CDR3 region has 14 residues. J gave up 2 bases and V 4 bases, and 4 bases lay outside the gene matches. The germline V gene encodes CDR1 SGHRS and CDR2 YFSETQ. The CDR3 reads CASSMTGANTEAFF. The CDR3, as DNA: TGCGCCAGCAGCATGACAGGGGCAAACACTGAAGCTTTCTTT.

CDR3 protein: CASSKQGFGTEAFF. In nucleotides, the CDR3 is TGCGCCAGCAGCAAACAGGGTTTCGGCACTGAAGCTTTCTTT. This rearrangement joins TRBV5-1 to TRBJ1-1, with D perhaps TRBD1 (6 bases). Trimming left V 4 bases short and J 4 bases short, with 14 bases between. Germline V lookup: CDR1 SGHRS, CDR2 YFSETQ. The CDR3 is 14 amino acids.

On this clone itself: An end of the junction differs from the germline gene, which may be a read error. The rearrangement uses TRBV10-3 and TRBJ1-2, with 7 positions matching TRBD1. The germline V gene has CDR1 ENHRY and CDR2 SYGVKD. The CDR3 covers 16 residues. DNA of the CDR3: TGTGCCATCACTGAGGGGGACAGTAAACTTCACCTAGGCTACACCTTC. Residues: CAITEGDSKLHLGYTF.

J is TRBJ1-4 and V is TRBV6-5, with 10 bases lining up with TRBD1. Germline CDR1 reads MNHEY; CDR2 reads SVGAGI. The CDR3 length is 14 residues. The trim removed 6 bases at V and 4 bases at J, leaving 2 bases unmatched. The CDR3 nucleotides are TGTGCCAGCAGGGACAGGGGGTTTAATGAAAAACTGTTTTTT. It yields the protein CASRDRGFNEKLFF.

The chain carries TRBV10-3 and TRBJ2-2; tentative D call: TRBD1 (5 bases). This CDR3 has 12 residues. Trimming cost V 10 bases and J 3 bases, with 9 bases left between them. CDR1 is ENHRY, CDR2 SYGVKD, per germline. CDR3 loop: CATQGYTGELFF. CDR3 bases: TGTGCCACGCAGGGATACACCGGGGAGCTGTTTTTT.

The chain carries TRBV7-9 and TRBJ2-3, with 12 bases identical to TRBD2. The CDR3 totals 15 residues. Germline lookup yields CDR1 SEHNR and CDR2 FQNEAQ (reference sequence). The V gene end was trimmed by 3 bases and the J gene end by 6 bases; junction bases not matched to a gene: 4. CDR3 in amino acids: CASSFELAGGDTQYF. The CDR3 bases are TGTGCCAGCAGCTTTGAACTAGCGGGAGGTGATACGCAGTATTTT.

This chain connects TRBV6-1 to TRBJ2-7; TRBD1 aligns across 8 bases. CDR1 and CDR2 (germline): MNHNS, SASEGT. The CDR3 length is 17 residues. The V and J ends lost 3 bases and 5 bases, in that order; junction bases with no gene match: 15. The DNA of the CDR3 is TGTGCCAGCAGTGAGGGGTGGTGGAGGACAGGGCGCAACGAGCAGTACTTC. The encoded protein is CASSEGWWRTGRNEQYF.

This sequence joins TRBV7-6 and TRBJ2-1; 7 positions agree with TRBD2. The CDR3 length is 14 residues. V lost 1 base, J lost 6 bases, and 3 bases stayed unmatched. Germline values: CDR1 SGHVS, CDR2 FNYEAQ. The CDR3 nucleotides read TGTGCCAGCAGCTTAGGGGGGGGGTTCAATGAGCAGTTCTTC. Protein: CASSLGGGFNEQFF. Full variable domain (remainder filled in from reference TRBV7-6 and TRBJ2-1): GAGVSQSPRYKVTKRGQDVALRCDPISGHVSLYWYRQALGQGPEFLTYFNYEAQQDKSGLPNDRFSAERPEGSISTLTIQRTEQRDSAMYRCASSLGGGFNEQFFGPGTRLTVL.

The chain has TRBV5-1 and TRBJ2-1, with 16 bases identical to TRBD2. The CDR3 loop spans 17 amino acids. Germline trimming cut 4 bases from V and 7 bases from J; bases unmatched to any gene: 8. Germline V gene sequence: CDR1 SGHRS, CDR2 YFSETQ. The CDR3 is CASSPGTSGRAGNEQFF. CDR3 sequence (DNA): TGCGCCAGCAGCCCCGGGACTAGCGGGAGGGCCGGGAATGAGCAGTTCTTC. Drawing the rest from reference TRBV5-1 and TRBJ2-1, the complete variable domain is KAGVTQTPRYLIKTRGQQVTLSCSPISGHRSVSWYQQTPGQGLQFLFEYFSETQRNKGNFPGRFSGRQFSNSRSEMNVSTLELGDSALYLCASSPGTSGRAGNEQFFGPGTRLTVL.

The CDR3 coding sequence is TGTGCCAGCACCCGGGGGACTGAAGCTTTCTTT. It yields the protein CASTRGTEAFF. This chain links TRBV27 with TRBJ1-1, with a possible D match to TRBD1 (5 bases). Deletions cut 7 bases from V and 5 bases from J, with 8 bases between. The germline V gene has CDR1 MNHEY and CDR2 SMNVEV (reference sequence). This CDR3 is 11 amino acids long.

This clone showed up just a few times. The rearrangement joins TRBV6-5 to TRBJ2-2; D gene uncertain. From germline, CDR1 is MNHEY and CDR2 SVGAGI. The V and J ends lost 2 bases and 6 bases respectively, with 4 bases between them. CDR3 length: 12 amino acids. Here the CDR3 DNA reads TGTGCCAGCAGTTACCGTCCCGGGGAGCTGTTTTTT. It is translated as CASSYRPGELFF.

V is TRBV27 and J is TRBJ2-7; TRBD1 matches at 8 bases. CDR3 length equals 14 residues. J lost 3 bases, V lost 8 bases, and 9 bases had no gene match. The germline CDR1 and CDR2 sequences are MNHEY and SMNVEV (reference sequence). Here the CDR3 DNA reads TGTGCCAGCCGACGACAGGGGCTTTACTACGAGCAGTACTTC. Its translation is CASRRQGLYYEQYF.

V gene TRBV29-1 combines with J gene TRBJ2-7, with 10 bases identical to TRBD2. The CDR3 has 14 residues. In germline, CDR1 is SQVTM, CDR2 ANQGSEA. J lost 0 bases, V lost 6 bases, and 5 bases had no gene match. The CDR3 spells CSVTGLADSYEQYF. CDR3 nucleotide sequence: TGCAGCGTGACAGGACTAGCGGACTCCTACGAGCAGTACTTC.

This chain uses TRBV5-4 with TRBJ2-1; possibly TRBD2 for D (5 bases). CDR1 is SGHNT, CDR2 YYREEE, per germline (reference sequence). V lost 8 bases and J 1 base, leaving 19 bases between the germline ends. This CDR3 is 16 amino acids long. The CDR3 is CASGLSGGRSYNEQFF. In nucleotides, the CDR3 is TGTGCCAGTGGGTTATCCGGAGGCCGATCCTACAATGAGCAGTTCTTC.

The rearrangement joins TRBV10-2 to TRBJ2-1, with 12 bases matching TRBD2. Germline assignment: CDR1 WSHSY and CDR2 SAAADI. Trimming took 7 bases from V and 6 from J; bases not matched to a gene: 4. The CDR3 sequence is 14 residues long. In DNA form, the CDR3 reads TGCGCCAGCAATCCGGGACTAGCGGGCAATGAGCAGTTCTTC. This sequence encodes CASNPGLAGNEQFF.

This chain uses TRBV18 with TRBJ2-3; the match to TRBD2 covers 8 bases. The CDR3 is 14 residues long. Germline CDR1 is KGHSH and CDR2 is LQKENI. Losses at the gene ends were 6 bases for V and 1 base for J; bases not matched to a gene: 3. In nucleotides, the CDR3 is TGTGCCAGCTCGGATAGCGGGGGCACAGATACGCAGTATTTT. Translation gives CASSDSGGTDTQYF. Looking up the rest from reference TRBV18 and TRBJ2-3 gives the full variable domain: NAGVMQNPRHLVRRRGQEARLRCSPMKGHSHVYWYRQLPEEGLKFMVYLQKENIIDESGMPKERFSAEFPKEGPSILRIQQVVRGDSAAYFCASSDSGGTDTQYFGPGTRLTVL.

This sequence joins TRBV7-9 and TRBJ2-7; D might be TRBD1 (6 bases). CDR3 size: 17 residues. From germline, CDR1 is SEHNR and CDR2 FQNEAQ (reference sequence). V was shortened by 0 bases and J by 3 bases, with 18 bases between the two germline ends. As DNA, the CDR3 is TGTGCCAGCAGCTTAGCGACCGGCGGACAGTGGGGCTACGAGCAGTACTTC. Amino acids: CASSLATGGQWGYEQYF.

The J gene is TRBJ2-3, the V gene TRBV18, with D tentatively TRBD2 (6 bases). Trimming took off 2 bases at V and 2 bases at J, with 11 bases between the two ends. CDR3 size: 15 residues. Germline lookup yields CDR1 KGHSH and CDR2 LQKENI. The CDR3, as DNA: TGTGCCAGCTCACCATTAGCGGCCCCCACAGATACGCAGTATTTT. Its translation is CASSPLAAPTDTQYF.

The chain employs TRBV10-3 and TRBJ1-6; D possibly corresponds to TRBD1 (5 bases). The V end lost 6 bases, the J end lost 1 base, and 16 bases lay between the germline ends. CDR3 length: 17 residues. Germline V lookup: CDR1 ENHRY, CDR2 SYGVKD. This CDR3 is CAIRAGRDWSYNSPLHF. Here the CDR3 DNA reads TGTGCCATCAGGGCAGGGCGCGATTGGTCCTATAATTCACCCCTCCACTTT.